This T cell receptor beta chain was sequenced in a study of human T cells and chemical hapten exposure. The CDR3 runs to 20 residues. CDR1 and CDR2 from the germline V gene are SNHLY and FYNNEI. V shed 5 bases and J 1 base; nucleotides not matched to a gene: 15. TCRdb reprocessed the RACE reads via MiXCR and lists one record per CDR3 protein. Of 75,000 to 80,000 distinct CDR3 sequences listed, around 9.4% were seen once; the top ten hold 1.7%. Stated time point: healthy volunteer bleed at 6 weeks. Unfractionated whole blood yielded the extracted total RNA. This clonotype has ten or more counts. The chain combines TRBV2 with TRBJ2-4; 12 bases agree with TRBD2. The sequenced sample consisted of whole blood. This TCR was recovered from a female donor in good health. Some clones in this sample may be carry-over from other donors' samples. The CDR3 here is CASSKTASLLAGGAKNIQYF. DNA for the CDR3: TGTGCCAGCAGTAAGACGGCGTCTTTACTAGCGGGGGGCGCCAAAAACATTCAGTACTTC.